The 23 T cell receptor beta chains below were found in one sample sequenced in a study of T cells after yellow fever vaccination (dated by TCRdb to the late 2010s). The library relied on 5' RACE. TCRdb names Illumina NovaSeq 6000 as the instrument used. The public reads were quality trimmed at Q25 with fastp and then assembled into clones with MiXCR by TCRdb, keeping productive beta chains. Each entry is one CDR3 protein sequence, shown with its most common DNA and genes. The sample data list about 260,000 distinct CDR3 sequences, and about 5.2% of these were observed just once. The ten largest account for 2.5% to 4% of the sample. Reading the label with the study, this specimen's treatment or condition is: live attenuated yellow fever vaccine strain. Sequences were derived from CD4+ T cells sorted from PBMCs, sampled on the day of the yellow fever booster vaccination. Receptors originate from a man between 18 and 35 years old who received the YFV17D yellow fever vaccine.

V gene TRBV5-1 combines with J gene TRBJ2-1; weak D call: TRBD1 (6 bases). The CDR3 spans 14 residues. V was pared by 2 bases and J by 3 bases, with 9 bases between. Germline CDR1 SGHRS, CDR2 YFSETQ. The CDR3 region has the DNA TGCGCCAGCAGCTTCACAGGGAGCTACAATGAGCAGTTCTTC. Translated, it gives CASSFTGSYNEQFF.

Ten or more counts support this clonotype. This chain uses TRBV7-2 with TRBJ2-6; weak D call: TRBD1 (5 bases). This CDR3 has 15 residues. Germline CDR1 and CDR2: SGHTA and FQGNSA. The ends were cut back, 5 bases at V and 0 bases at J, with 8 bases in the middle. The CDR3 nucleotides are TGTGCCAGCAGCCTAGGGGACTCTGGGGCCAACGTCCTGACTTTC. Protein sequence: CASSLGDSGANVLTF.

This clonotype was found a few times. This chain connects TRBV28 to TRBJ2-7, with D perhaps matching TRBD2 (6 bases). The V gene lost 5 bases and the J gene lost 5 bases, with 16 bases spanning the gap. This CDR3 spans 14 amino acids. Germline V gene lookup returns CDR1 MDHEN and CDR2 SYDVKM. The CDR3 nucleotides are TGTGCCAGCAGTGGGGCGGGGAACACCAACGAGCAGTACGTC. Protein product: CASSGAGNTNEQYV.

The chain has TRBV7-9 and TRBJ2-5, with 10 bases identical to TRBD1. Germline CDR1 is SEHNR and CDR2 is FQNEAQ (reference sequence). J gave up 5 bases and V 8 bases, and 8 bases lay outside the gene matches. The CDR3 has 14 amino acids. The CDR3 region is CASGTGTGVETQYF. The CDR3 DNA sequence: TGTGCCAGCGGAACCGGGACAGGGGTGGAGACCCAGTACTTC.

V is TRBV12-5 and J is TRBJ2-5, with 7 bases matching TRBD1. The germline V gene has CDR1 LGHNT and CDR2 FRNRAP. With 6 bases clipped from V and 2 bases from J, the junction kept 9 bases outside the gene matches. The CDR3 has 15 amino acids. The CDR3 spells CASGQGILGQETQYF. The CDR3 region has the DNA TGTGCTAGTGGACAGGGGATTCTGGGGCAAGAGACCCAGTACTTC.

Ten or more counts support this clonotype. The chain couples TRBV10-3 to TRBJ2-7, with D possibly matching TRBD1 (6 bases). The germline V and J ends were trimmed by 2 bases and 4 bases, with 12 bases remaining between them. CDR3 size: 14 residues. The V gene's germline CDR1 is ENHRY and CDR2 SYGVKD. The CDR3 nucleotides read TGTGCCATCAGTGAGAGGGGGAGAACGTACGAGCAGTACTTC. It is translated as CAISERGRTYEQYF.

This clonotype occurred many times. The V gene is TRBV5-1, the J gene TRBJ2-2; D is ambiguous. The V and J ends lost 8 bases and 5 bases respectively, with 13 bases between them. The CDR3 has 13 amino acids. The germline V gene has CDR1 SGHRS and CDR2 YFSETQ. The chain's CDR3 is CASQWKGTGELFF. CDR3 DNA: TGCGCCAGTCAATGGAAGGGTACCGGGGAGCTGTTTTTT.

The V gene is TRBV30, the J gene TRBJ1-5; D not resolved. V dropped 4 bases and J dropped 2 bases, with 9 bases sitting between them. The CDR3 has 13 residues. Germline V gene sequence: CDR1 GTSNPN, CDR2 SVGIG (reference sequence). The CDR3 region has the DNA TGTGCCTGGATGGAAGACGGCAATCAGCCCCAGCATTTT. Translating gives CAWMEDGNQPQHF.

This clonotype was observed many times. The chain joins TRBV7-6 to TRBJ1-5; the match to TRBD1 covers 9 bases. V lost 5 bases to trimming and J lost 4 bases; unmatched junction nucleotides: 3. The CDR3 sequence is 14 residues long. Per the germline V gene, CDR1 is SGHVS and CDR2 is FNYEAQ. The CDR3 nucleotides are TGTGCCAGCAGCCCGGGACAGGGAAATCAGCCCCAGCATTTT. Translation: CASSPGQGNQPQHF.

In its sample, this clonotype was seen a few times. The germline gene is not matched at one end of the junction; a read error may be the cause. The chain couples TRBV20-1 to TRBJ1-2; TRBD1 might be the D (5 bases). The CDR3 spans 10 residues. Germline values: CDR1 DFQATT, CDR2 SNEGSKA (reference sequence). In nucleotides, the CDR3 is TGCAGTGCTAGAGTGGGACGGCTAGCCTTC. Encoded protein: CSARVGRLAF.

The rearrangement uses TRBV7-2 and TRBJ1-5; D is unresolved. Trimming pared 5 bases from V and 4 bases from J, leaving 6 bases between. Germline V gene data show CDR1 as SGHTA and CDR2 as FQGNSA. This CDR3 spans 12 amino acids. CDR3 sequence reads: CASSDRNQPQHF. CDR3 DNA sequence: TGTGCCAGCAGCGACCGGAATCAGCCCCAGCATTTT.

This clonotype came up many times. This sequence joins TRBV5-1 and TRBJ2-7; possibly TRBD2 for D (5 bases). Trimming stripped 1 base from V and 3 bases from J, with 8 bases between. In germline, CDR1 is SGHRS, CDR2 YFSETQ. This CDR3 has 13 amino acids. The CDR3 DNA sequence: TGCGCCAGCAGCTTGAAAACTAGCTACGAGCAGTACTTC. Its protein product is CASSLKTSYEQYF.

This clonotype has ten or more counts. This sequence joins TRBV7-2 and TRBJ2-7, with D possibly being TRBD1 (6 bases). CDR3 size: 17 residues. V was cut by 1 base and J by 4 bases, with 20 bases left in between. Germline V CDR1 and CDR2: SGHTA, FQGNSA. The CDR3 loop is CASSLVRGPFRAYEQYF. CDR3 nucleotide sequence: TGTGCCAGCAGCTTAGTCAGGGGCCCCTTCCGGGCTTACGAGCAGTACTTC.

The rearrangement joins TRBV4-1 to TRBJ2-7; possibly TRBD1 for D (6 bases). There are 14 residues in the CDR3. Trimming shortened V by 4 bases and J by 4 bases, and 14 bases separated the two germline ends. The germline V gene has CDR1 MGHRA and CDR2 YSYEKL. The CDR3 DNA is TGCGCCAGCAGCCTCCGGCTGGACAGTTACGAGCAGTACGTC. This encodes CASSLRLDSYEQYV.

This clonotype has a handful of counts. The rearrangement joins TRBV5-1 to TRBJ1-2, with D uncertain. Germline lookup yields CDR1 SGHRS and CDR2 YFSETQ. The V gene lost 3 bases and the J gene lost 2 bases, with 17 bases spanning the gap. The CDR3 has 16 amino acids. The CDR3 coding sequence is TGCGCCAGCAGCTGGACCTCTCGAACACGGAACTATGGCTACACCTTC. As protein: CASSWTSRTRNYGYTF.

The chain joins TRBV6-1 to TRBJ1-1; 8 bases are shared with TRBD1. The CDR3 is 14 amino acids. Germline V gene sequence: CDR1 MNHNS, CDR2 SASEGT. Germline trimming cut 3 bases from V and 4 bases from J; bases unmatched to any gene: 4. CDR3 sequence (DNA): TGTGCCAGCAGTGAGATGACAGGGGTCACTGAAGCTTTCTTT. It codes for CASSEMTGVTEAFF.

Many counts were recorded for this clonotype. This chain joins TRBV7-8 and TRBJ1-5; no definite D call. With 6 bases removed from V and 7 bases from J, the gap between germline ends came to 10 bases. This CDR3 has 12 residues. Germline CDR1 is SGHVS and CDR2 is FQNEAQ. The CDR3, as DNA: TGTGCCAGCAGGACCTCTGGCCAGCCCCAGCATTTT. Its protein product is CASRTSGQPQHF.

This sequence joins TRBV7-2 and TRBJ1-2, with D possibly matching TRBD1 (5 bases). Trimming shortened V by 9 bases and J by 2 bases, and 16 bases separated the two germline ends. This CDR3 region has 14 residues. Germline V gives CDR1 SGHTA, CDR2 FQGNSA. CDR3 sequence (DNA): TGTGCCAGTGGGAGTGGGGGACTAAACTATGGCTACACCTTC. This gives the protein CASGSGGLNYGYTF.

The V gene is TRBV6-5, the J gene TRBJ2-7, with a tentative D call TRBD1 (6 bases). Trimming took 6 bases from V and 3 from J, leaving 18 bases between them. Germline CDR1 reads MNHEY; CDR2 reads SVGAGI. The CDR3 covers 15 residues. CDR3 residues: CASSRRQVSYYEQYF. CDR3 DNA: TGTGCCAGCAGCCGAAGACAGGTCTCCTACTACGAGCAGTACTTC.

This clonotype was seen more than once but under ten times. The genes are TRBV27 and TRBJ2-3; D unresolved. This CDR3 comprises 14 residues. Germline V gives CDR1 MNHEY, CDR2 SMNVEV (reference sequence). The ends were cut back, 2 bases at V and 3 bases at J, with 9 bases in the middle. CDR3 sequence reads: CASSLRQMTDTQYF. CDR3 sequence (DNA): TGTGCCAGCAGTTTACGCCAGATGACAGATACGCAGTATTTT.

This clonotype turned up a few times. This chain links TRBV30 with TRBJ1-1, with a possible D match to TRBD1 (6 bases). V lost 4 bases, J lost 11 bases, and 14 bases lay in between. This CDR3 comprises 11 residues. Per the germline V gene, CDR1 is GTSNPN and CDR2 is SVGIG (reference sequence). The DNA for the CDR3 is TGTGCCTGGACCACAGGGAGAGGGGCTTTCTTT. Translating it yields CAWTTGRGAFF. The entire variable domain, with the rest obtained from reference TRBV30 and TRBJ1-1, is as follows: SQTIHQWPATLVQPVGSPLSLECTVEGTSNPNLYWYRQAAGRGLQLLFYSVGIGQISSEVPQNLSASRPQDRQFILSSKKLLLSDSGFYLCAWTTGRGAFFGQGTRLTVV.

The chain uses TRBV27 and TRBJ2-6; no firm D call. This CDR3 has 17 amino acids. V dropped 0 bases and J dropped 0 bases, with 9 bases sitting between them. Germline V gene sequence: CDR1 MNHEY, CDR2 SMNVEV (reference sequence). The CDR3 loop is CASSLSSHSSGANVLTF. As DNA, the CDR3 is TGTGCCAGCAGTTTATCCTCCCACAGCTCTGGGGCCAACGTCCTGACTTTC.

This clonotype appeared a few times. V is TRBV4-2 and J is TRBJ2-5, with 14 bases fitting TRBD2. Losses at the gene ends were 1 base for V and 2 bases for J; bases not matched to a gene: 6. The germline gives CDR1 LGHNA, CDR2 YNFKEQ. The CDR3 contains 18 residues. The CDR3: CASSQAGTSGGGQETQYF. The CDR3 coding sequence is TGTGCCAGCAGCCAAGCAGGGACTAGCGGGGGCGGACAAGAGACCCAGTACTTC.